A selection of T cell receptor beta chains follows, all from one sample in a study of T cell changes during pregnancy in multiple sclerosis. The data were produced by immunoSEQ multiplex PCR, yet TCRdb's version contains in-frame clones alone and is incomplete. The data hold around 52,000 clones, with about 91% observed a single time. Sequencing was performed on CD4+ T cells from peripheral blood mononuclear cells, taken in the second trimester of pregnancy. Receptors were obtained from a female donor with multiple sclerosis, enrolled in a pregnancy study. The CDR3 runs from the conserved cysteine through the conserved F or W. A D gene is named only where the DNA matches it firmly. Some rows have no size entry. The others give once, few or many, or a class for an expanded clone.

>-|TRBV25-1|TRBD1|TRBJ1-2
CASRRQGALDGYTF
TGTGCCAGCAGGCGACAGGGGGCCTTGGATGGCTACACCTTC
>-|TRBV18|-|TRBJ2-3
CASSPPALTDTQYF
TGTGCCAGCTCACCACCGGCCCTCACAGATACGCAGTATTTT
>once|TRBV6-1|-|TRBJ1-1
CASRTTENTEAFF
TGTGCCAGCAGGACGACAGAGAACACTGAAGCTTTCTTT
>-|TRBV5-1|-|TRBJ2-3
CASSLQPGRAGADTQYF
TGCGCCAGCAGCTTGCAGCCAGGCCGGGCCGGGGCAGATACGCAGTATTTT
>-|TRBV6-5|-|TRBJ2-7
CASREAYEQYF
TGTGCCAGCAGGGAGGCCTACGAGCAGTACTTC
>-|TRBV19|TRBD1|TRBJ1-6
CASSTYAGQGPPLHF
TGTGCCAGTAGTACCTACGCGGGACAGGGGCCACCCCTCCACTTT
>-|TRBV7-6|TRBD2|TRBJ2-6
CASSVGLAGVKGANVLTF
TGTGCCAGCAGCGTGGGACTAGCGGGAGTGAAAGGGGCCAACGTCCTGACTTTC
>-|TRBV6-5|TRBD2|TRBJ2-1
CASTSLAGGGNEQFF
TGTGCCAGCACTTCCCTGGCGGGAGGAGGGAATGAGCAGTTCTTC
>-|TRBV9|TRBD2|TRBJ2-3
CASSVASGGGTDTQYF
TGTGCCAGCAGCGTAGCTAGCGGGGGGGGCACAGATACGCAGTATTTT
>-|TRBV19|TRBD1|TRBJ1-2
CASRRLDRAEGYTF
TGTGCCAGTAGGCGTTTGGACAGGGCAGAGGGCTACACCTTC
>-|TRBV4-1|-|TRBJ1-6
CASSQDLTASPLHF
TGCGCCAGCAGCCAAGATTTAACAGCCTCACCCCTCCACTTT
>-|TRBV5-1|-|TRBJ2-2
CASSLDYELRTGELFF
TGCGCCAGCTCTCTCGATTATGAACTCAGGACCGGGGAGCTGTTTTTT
>-|TRBV10-3|-|TRBJ1-5
CASGYSSNQPQHF
TGTGCCAGCGGGTACAGTAGCAATCAGCCCCAGCATTTT
>-|TRBV11-3|TRBD2|TRBJ2-1
CASSGRTSSGRDNEQFF
TGTGCCAGCAGCGGCCGTACTTCGAGCGGGAGGGACAATGAGCAGTTCTTC
>-|TRBV2|TRBD1|TRBJ1-1
CASSELEGAKVWTEAFF
TGTGCCAGCAGTGAATTAGAGGGGGCGAAGGTTTGGACTGAAGCTTTCTTT
>-|TRBV7-8|TRBD1|TRBJ2-3
CASSWDRAADTQYF
TGTGCCAGCAGTTGGGACAGGGCGGCAGATACGCAGTATTTT
>once|TRBV19|TRBD2|TRBJ2-3
CASSIAPLAGVTDTQYF
TGTGCCAGTAGTATAGCCCCCCTAGCGGGAGTAACAGATACGCAGTATTTT
>-|TRBV6-5|TRBD1|TRBJ2-1
CASTHPGQGHNEQFF
TGTGCCAGTACGCATCCGGGACAGGGACACAATGAGCAGTTCTTC
>-|TRBV5-1|-|TRBJ2-7
CASSPQTQGPYEQYF
TGCGCCAGCAGCCCCCAGACCCAGGGGCCCTACGAGCAGTACTTC
>-|TRBV5-1|TRBD1|TRBJ1-1
CASSPVPQGLNTEAFF
TGCGCCAGCAGCCCCGTCCCACAGGGGCTGAACACTGAAGCTTTCTTT
>few|TRBV30|-|TRBJ1-4
CAWRAGAYNEKLFF
TGTGCCTGGAGGGCAGGGGCTTATAATGAAAAACTGTTTTTT
>-|TRBV19|-|TRBJ2-7
CASSSTGIYEQYF
TGTGCCAGTAGTAGTACCGGGATCTACGAGCAGTACTTC
>-|TRBV28|TRBD1|TRBJ1-5
CASSSGQGRDQPQHF
TGTGCCAGCAGTTCTGGACAGGGTCGGGATCAGCCCCAGCATTTT
>-|TRBV23-1|-|TRBJ2-7
CASAAGTVEQYF
TGCGCCAGCGCGGCGGGGACTGTCGAGCAGTACTTC
>-|TRBV28|-|TRBJ1-3
CASSRGGAPALSGNTIYF
TGTGCCAGCAGCCGCGGGGGGGCACCGGCCCTCTCTGGAAACACCATATATTTT
>-|TRBV10-3|TRBD2|TRBJ2-7
CAIRGLAGGDEQYF
TGTGCCATCAGGGGACTAGCGGGAGGGGACGAGCAGTACTTC
>-|TRBV30|TRBD2|TRBJ2-1
CAWSVLAGPYNEQFF
TGTGCCTGGAGTGTTTTAGCGGGACCCTACAATGAGCAGTTCTTC
>-|TRBV9|-|TRBJ2-1
CASSVDTSFNNEQFF
TGTGCCAGCAGCGTAGATACTAGCTTCAACAATGAGCAGTTCTTC
>-|TRBV5-8|TRBD1|TRBJ2-1
CASTPGQGINEQFF
TGTGCCAGCACCCCGGGACAGGGGATCAATGAGCAGTTCTTC
>-|TRBV6-5|TRBD1|TRBJ1-1
CASSYSMWRGQTEAFF
TGTGCCAGCAGTTACTCGATGTGGAGGGGGCAAACTGAAGCTTTCTTT
>-|TRBV5-8|-|TRBJ1-2
CASSLVLGGGANYGYTF
TGTGCCAGCAGCTTGGTCTTAGGGGGGGGCGCGAACTATGGCTACACCTTC
>-|TRBV5-4|TRBD2|TRBJ2-5
CASSSGLAGGSETQYF
TGTGCCAGCAGCTCCGGACTAGCGGGAGGATCAGAGACCCAGTACTTC
>-|TRBV7-7|TRBD1|TRBJ1-3
CASSQGAPNTIYF
TGTGCCAGCAGCCAGGGGGCCCCAAACACCATATATTTT
>-|TRBV11-2|TRBD1|TRBJ2-1
CASSPRDRADEQFF
TGTGCCAGCAGCCCCAGAGACAGGGCCGATGAGCAGTTCTTC
>-|TRBV30|TRBD1|TRBJ1-1
CAWSPDRGPEAFF
TGTGCCTGGAGTCCGGACAGGGGGCCTGAAGCTTTCTTT
>-|TRBV5-1|-|TRBJ1-1
CASSLETGMNTEAFF
TGCGCCAGCAGTTTGGAAACAGGGATGAACACTGAAGCTTTCTTT
>-|TRBV6-5|TRBD2|TRBJ2-2
CASSSLGGGGTGELFF
TGTGCCAGCAGTTCCCTTGGCGGGGGAGGCACCGGGGAGCTGTTTTTT
>-|TRBV14|-|TRBJ2-1
CASSPRVGGNYNEQFF
TGTGCCAGCAGCCCCCGCGTGGGCGGGAACTACAATGAGCAGTTCTTC
>-|TRBV5-1|TRBD1|TRBJ1-4
CASRETDRGEKLFF
TGCGCCAGCAGAGAGACCGACAGGGGAGAAAAACTGTTTTTT
>-|TRBV5-5|-|TRBJ2-1
CASSFYGTARYNEQFF
TGTGCCAGCAGCTTTTACGGGACTGCACGGTACAATGAGCAGTTCTTC
>-|TRBV27|-|TRBJ2-3
CASSLRGQRGTTYVDTQYF
TGTGCCAGCAGTTTACGGGGACAAAGAGGAACTACCTATGTGGATACGCAGTATTTT
>-|TRBV5-6|TRBD1|TRBJ1-5
CASSFWTGSSNQPQHF
TGTGCCAGCAGCTTCTGGACAGGGAGTAGCAATCAGCCCCAGCATTTT
>-|TRBV2|-|TRBJ2-2
CASSVGAPGITGELFF
TGTGCCAGCAGTGTCGGAGCCCCAGGGATTACCGGGGAGCTGTTTTTT
>-|TRBV7-9|-|TRBJ1-3
CASSDNSGNTIYF
TGTGCCAGCAGTGACAATTCTGGAAACACCATATATTTT
>medium-sized|TRBV19|TRBD1|TRBJ1-4
CASAEGAGSEKLFF
TGTGCCAGCGCCGAGGGGGCTGGGAGTGAAAAACTGTTTTTT
>-|TRBV7-3|-|TRBJ2-2
CASSFDQRRTGELFF
TGTGCCAGCAGCTTCGACCAAAGGAGGACCGGGGAGCTGTTTTTT
>-|TRBV28|TRBD2|TRBJ2-1
CASSTSGTSSEQFF
TGTGCCAGCAGTACCTCCGGGACTAGTAGTGAGCAGTTCTTC
>-|TRBV7-8|-|TRBJ2-5
CASSLAVSEETQYF
TGTGCCAGTAGCTTAGCGGTTAGCGAAGAGACCCAGTACTTC
>-|TRBV9|-|TRBJ1-3
CASSVATSPSGNTIYF
TGTGCCAGCAGCGTAGCTACGTCCCCCTCTGGAAACACCATATATTTT
>-|TRBV25-1|TRBD1|TRBJ1-2
CASSERGQGMRGYTF
TGTGCCAGCAGTGAGCGAGGACAGGGGATGCGGGGCTACACCTTC
>-|TRBV19|TRBD2|TRBJ2-3
CASSVFGLAGGSSTDTQYF
TGTGCCAGTAGTGTTTTCGGACTAGCGGGAGGCTCGAGCACAGATACGCAGTATTTT
>-|TRBV28|-|TRBJ2-7
CASRWGRATYEQYF
TGTGCCAGCAGATGGGGCAGGGCCACCTACGAGCAGTACTTC